Below, one T cell receptor beta chain is given with its context. This entry belongs to a study of T cell changes during pregnancy in multiple sclerosis. Only in-frame clones appear in the TCRdb table, and some are missing; sequencing was by immunoSEQ multiplex PCR. The table shows 45,000 to 55,000 clones, with about nine tenths occurring only once. CDR1 MGHDK and CDR2 SYGVNS come from the germline V gene. The CDR3 extends over 12 amino acids. Trimming took 4 bases from V and 1 from J, leaving 4 bases between them. This rearrangement joins TRBV25-1 to TRBJ1-1; D unresolved. The sequence was obtained from a female donor in good health, enrolled as a control in a pregnancy study. The sequencing here drew on CD4+ T cells from peripheral blood mononuclear cells, taken after pregnancy. The CDR3 bases are TGTGCCAGCAGTGGAGGGAACACTGAAGCTTTCTTT. Amino acids: CASSGGNTEAFF.